This TCR beta chain emerged from a study of neurological immune-mediated disorders (dated by TCRdb to about 2019). Study-wide context: Among the approximately 35 multiple sclerosis patients, relapsing-remitting MS accounted for about 31 and secondary progressive MS accounted for 3. The cohort comprised 68 subjects: roughly 15 HAM/TSP patients, 35 or so multiple sclerosis patients and about 20 healthy controls. Alongside PBMC samples, the set of some 97 TCR-beta libraries contained longitudinal samples, technical triplicates, and paired CD4+ and CD8+ T-cell subsets that had been sorted. Peripheral blood TCR-beta repertoires from HTLV-I-associated myelopathy (HAM/TSP) patients, multiple sclerosis patients and healthy controls were compared by UMI-based sequencing. Points the paper makes about the study in general: No identical CDR3 amino acid sequences were found to be shared among expanded clones across subjects, suggesting that TCR-beta repertoires were private in all groups. No clinical or MRI features were associated with the MS cluster, and the authors said that larger cohorts are needed. TCR clonal expansion was highest in HAM/TSP patients and lowest in MS patients, with MS patients falling below even healthy controls. Repertoires from 18 of 34 MS patients were grouped by phylogenetic analysis into a cluster of related CDR3 sequences, suggesting a possible repertoire-level signature.

V lost 4 bases and J lost 4 bases; the stretch between them is 11 bases long. Including the terminal cysteine and phenylalanine, the CDR3 comprises 13 residues. The kept DNA is CDR3 alone, 39 bases in frame from the first base. cDNA was synthesized by template-switch 5'RACE using a primer carrying a 10-nucleotide random unique molecular identifier by which each TCR transcript was tagged. Over 170 million TCR-beta sequences, covering 15-18 subjects, were produced in each sequencing run. The RNeasy kit was used to extract total RNA. TCR-beta VDJ regions were amplified with primers for the TCR constant region and the 5'RACE anchor, using the KAPA Real-time Library Amplification kit. A first PCR added sample indexes and Illumina adaptors, after which a second PCR increased the library yield. After purification with Ampure beads, the TCR product of roughly 650 bp was size-selected on a 2% E-gel SizeSelection system. Before pooling, libraries had their quality checked on a Bioanalyzer, their concentration measured with Qubit, and their quantity determined with the Kapa Library Quantification kit. Libraries were sequenced paired-end 2 x 150 bp on an Illumina HiSeq 2500. To increase sequence diversity, roughly 24-31% phiX was spiked into each library pool. Per the source publication's procedure: The UMI-based MiGEC pipeline processed quality-filtered reads and removed over 80% of raw TCR sequences during error correction. IMGT germline references were used for alignment of VDJ genes, and clonotypes were defined by a unique CDR3 amino acid sequence together with V-J genes. VDJtools evaluated clonal expansion, Shannon diversity and CDR3 relatedness (CalcPairwiseDistances, ClusterSamples); CLCbio workbench built phylogenetic trees. Expanded clones were defined as having at least 8 unique UMIs, based on coefficient-of-variation modelling across technical triplicates. The public reads were reanalyzed by TCRdb: fastp trimming at Q25, MiXCR alignment, in-frame beta chains only. Rows are unified per CDR3 protein, each entry keeping the most common DNA and genes. In this record, the V and J calls reflect TCRdb's handling and not the investigators' own analysis. For this sample the table gives 100,000 to 150,000 distinct CDR3 sequences, of which roughly 3.4% were detected only once. The top ten hold over 1% of the sample.

Libraries from unsorted PBMCs were made from 2 million PBMCs kept in RNAlater at -80 degrees C until RNA extraction. The multiple sclerosis patients were enrolled in a US clinical protocol that evaluated disease progression with magnetic resonance imaging. PBMCs were separated from peripheral blood using Ficoll-Hypaque density gradient centrifugation and then cryopreserved in liquid nitrogen. This clonotype was counted at least ten times. Its specific antigen is unknown. No base qualities exist here, and no much larger clone lies one base off it. Sequences were obtained from PBMCs. The clonotype was recovered from a woman aged 25 to 39 with multiple sclerosis. The V and J segments used are TRBV12-3 or TRBV12-4 and TRBJ2-7, with the D gene uncertain. The sequence in DNA is TGTGCCAGCAGTTCTAGTGTCGGGTACGAGCAGTACTTC. This encodes CASSSSVGYEQYF.